This T cell receptor beta chain was profiled in a study of OX40 agonist ivuxolimab in advanced cancers. Study-level information: Every 2 weeks, patients got intravenous ivuxolimab at one of six dose levels (0.01-10 mg/kg). A diagnosis of hepatocellular carcinoma, melanoma, renal cell or head and neck cancer was present in dose-escalation patients. A male proportion of about 84% was recorded, with mean age approximately 56 years and range about 23 to 80.

General observations from the study: No determination was made of the antigen specificity of the expanded peripheral T cells.

Clones were read by immunoSEQ multiplex PCR, and TCRdb kept only the in-frame ones, dropping some. The sample includes tens of thousands of clones, roughly 89% of them seen just once. In the case of this clone: Its matching antigen is unknown.

The TCR comes from an adult with an advanced solid tumor such as melanoma, head and neck, liver or kidney cancer. The specimen comprised CD4+ or CD8+ T cells sorted from blood, sampled in a trial of the OX40 agonist ivuxolimab.

The CDR3 loop is CASSYSLPPYGGGYTF. In nucleotides, the CDR3 is TGTGCCAGCAGTTACTCGTTACCCCCCTACGGGGGTGGCTACACCTTC. This chain uses TRBV6-5 with TRBJ1-2; tentatively, D is TRBD1 (5 bases). Trimming cost V 0 bases and J 7 bases, with 18 bases left between them. The CDR3 spans 16 residues. The germline CDR1 and CDR2 sequences are MNHEY and SVGAGI.